The present T cell receptor (beta chain) was sequenced within a study of cytomegalovirus exposure and HLA in healthy donors. The CDR3 has 11 amino acids. Germline V gene data show CDR1 as WSHSY and CDR2 as SAAADI. Turning to this clone: A read error may produce the germline difference seen at one junction end.

The PCR made use of 60 Vbeta and 13 Jbeta primers. Here immunoSEQ multiplex PCR was the method, and the copy in TCRdb shows in-frame clones only, minus some. The sample holds about 180,000 clones, over 70% seen once. The receptor comes from a male donor in good health and CMV-seronegative. Sequenced sample: PBMCs. The chain couples TRBV10-2 to TRBJ1-1; D unclear. As DNA, the CDR3 is TGCGCCAGCAGTGACGACACTGAAGCTTCCTTT. Its translation is CASSDDTEASF.